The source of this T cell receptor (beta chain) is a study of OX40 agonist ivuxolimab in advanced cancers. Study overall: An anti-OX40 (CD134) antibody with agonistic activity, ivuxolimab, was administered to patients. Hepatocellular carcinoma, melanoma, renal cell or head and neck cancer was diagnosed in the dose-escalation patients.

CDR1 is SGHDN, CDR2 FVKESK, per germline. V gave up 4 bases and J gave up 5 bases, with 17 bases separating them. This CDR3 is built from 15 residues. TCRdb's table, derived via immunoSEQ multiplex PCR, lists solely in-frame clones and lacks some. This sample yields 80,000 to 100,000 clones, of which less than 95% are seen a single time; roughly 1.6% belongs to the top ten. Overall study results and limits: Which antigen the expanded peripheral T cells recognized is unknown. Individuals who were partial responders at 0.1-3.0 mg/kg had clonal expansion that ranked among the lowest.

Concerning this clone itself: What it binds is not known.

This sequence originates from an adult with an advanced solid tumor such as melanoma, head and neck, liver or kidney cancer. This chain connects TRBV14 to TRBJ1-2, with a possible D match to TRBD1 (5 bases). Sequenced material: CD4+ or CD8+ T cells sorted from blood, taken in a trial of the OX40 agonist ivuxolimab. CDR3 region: CASSLQGAEGYGYTF. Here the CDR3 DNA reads TGTGCCAGCAGCCTGCAGGGAGCCGAGGGTTATGGCTACACCTTC.